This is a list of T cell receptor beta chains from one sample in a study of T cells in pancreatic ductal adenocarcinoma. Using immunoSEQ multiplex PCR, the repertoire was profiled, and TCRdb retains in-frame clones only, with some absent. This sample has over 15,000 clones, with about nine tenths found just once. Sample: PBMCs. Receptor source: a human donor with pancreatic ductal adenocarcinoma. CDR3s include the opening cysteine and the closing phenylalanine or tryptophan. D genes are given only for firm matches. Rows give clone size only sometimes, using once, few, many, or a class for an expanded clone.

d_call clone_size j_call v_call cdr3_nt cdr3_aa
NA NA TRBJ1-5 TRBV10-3 TGTGCCACCGGCCCGGAGGGTAGCAATCAGCCCCAGCATTTT CATGPEGSNQPQHF
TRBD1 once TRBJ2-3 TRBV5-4 TGTGCCAGCAGCTACGGACAGGGGATCTCAGATACGCAGTATTTT CASSYGQGISDTQYF
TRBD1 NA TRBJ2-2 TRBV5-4 TGTGCCAGCAGCCCGGGACAGGCGAACACCGGGGAGCTGTTTTTT CASSPGQANTGELFF
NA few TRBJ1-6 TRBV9 TGTGCCAGCAGCGCCCAACAGGTCTCACCCCTCCACTTT CASSAQQVSPLHF
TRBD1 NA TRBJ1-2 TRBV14 TGTGCCAGCAGCCTATGGGACAGCAGCATCCCTAACTATGGCTACACCTTC CASSLWDSSIPNYGYTF
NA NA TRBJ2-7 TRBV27 TGTGCCAGCAGTTTTTCTGTAGTCTACGAGCAGTACTTC CASSFSVVYEQYF
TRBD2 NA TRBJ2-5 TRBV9 TGTGCCAGCAGCGTAGGAGGTAGCGGGGCGCAAGAGACCCAGTACTTC CASSVGGSGAQETQYF
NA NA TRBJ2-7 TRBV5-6 TGTGCCAGCAGCAAGGGGACATACTCCTACGAGCAGTACTTC CASSKGTYSYEQYF
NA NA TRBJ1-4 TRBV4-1 TGCGCCAGCAGCCAAGAGGGTGGGGGGGATGAAAAACTGTTTTTT CASSQEGGGDEKLFF
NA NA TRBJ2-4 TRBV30 TGTGCCTGGAGCGCAATGCGACAGGCCGTCTTTGACAAAAACATTCAGTACTTC CAWSAMRQAVFDKNIQYF
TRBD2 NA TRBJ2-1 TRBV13 TGTGCCAGCAGCTTGGGACTAGCGGCAAGATACACGGACAATGAGCAGTTCTTC CASSLGLAARYTDNEQFF
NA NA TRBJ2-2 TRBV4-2 TGTGCCAGCAGCCAACCCGAGACACCCACGTTGGAGCTGTTTTTT CASSQPETPTLELFF
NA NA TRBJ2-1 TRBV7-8 TGTGCCAGCAACCGAGAGGAGGACTCATACTCCTACAATGAGCAGTTCTTC CASNREEDSYSYNEQFF
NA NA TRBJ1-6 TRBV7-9 TGTGCCAGCAGCTTAGTCCAGGGCAATTCACCCCTCCACTTT CASSLVQGNSPLHF
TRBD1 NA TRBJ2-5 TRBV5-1 TGCGCCAGCAGCTCGGGACAGGGTGCAGAGACCCAGTACTTC CASSSGQGAETQYF
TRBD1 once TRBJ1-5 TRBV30 TGTGCCTGGCGGGACAGGGGCAATCAGCCCCAGCATTTT CAWRDRGNQPQHF
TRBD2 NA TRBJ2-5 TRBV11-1 TGTGCCAGCAGCTCCGGACTAGCGGGGCCCCAAGAGACCCAGTACTTC CASSSGLAGPQETQYF
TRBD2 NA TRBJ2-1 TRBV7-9 TGTGCCAGCAGCCTCGGGAGGGGGGAGCAGTTCTTC CASSLGRGEQFF
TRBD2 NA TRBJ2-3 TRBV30 TGTGCCTCAAGGGCTAGCGGGGGAGCCACAGATACGCAGTATTTT CASRASGGATDTQYF
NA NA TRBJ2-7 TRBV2 TGTGCCAGCAGCGAGACAGACTACGAGCAGTACTTC CASSETDYEQYF
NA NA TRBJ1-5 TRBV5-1 TGCGCCAGCAGCCTGGGGGGCGGCAATCAGCCCCAGCATTTT CASSLGGGNQPQHF
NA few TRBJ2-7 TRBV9 TGTGCCAGCAGCGTAGAGGGGCAGTCTGACGAGCAGTACTTC CASSVEGQSDEQYF
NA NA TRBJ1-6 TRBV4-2 TGTGCCAGCAGCCAAGGACAGACATTTAGCTCCTATAATTCACCCCTCCACTTT CASSQGQTFSSYNSPLHF
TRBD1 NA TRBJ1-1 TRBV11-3 TGTGCCAGCAGCCTTATGACAGGGATGAACACTGAAGCTTTCTTT CASSLMTGMNTEAFF
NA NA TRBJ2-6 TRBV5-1 TGCGCCAGCAGCTTAGGGAGTGGGGCCAACGTCCTGACTTTC CASSLGSGANVLTF
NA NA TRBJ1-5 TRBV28 TGTGCCAGCCTTCGACAGGAAGGGCAGCCCCAGCATTTT CASLRQEGQPQHF
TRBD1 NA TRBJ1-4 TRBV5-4 TGTGCCAGCAGCACCGGACAGGGCCGCCCAACTAATGAAAAACTGTTTTTT CASSTGQGRPTNEKLFF
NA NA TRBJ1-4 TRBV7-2 TGTGCCAGCAGCTACTTCGCGCGGGCAACTAATGAAAAACTGTTTTTT CASSYFARATNEKLFF
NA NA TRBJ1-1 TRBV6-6 TGTGCCAGCAGTCCAGGGAGGACTGAAGCTTTCTTT CASSPGRTEAFF
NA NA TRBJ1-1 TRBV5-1 TGCGCCAGCAGCTCCCAAACAGGGAACACTGAAGCTTTCTTT CASSSQTGNTEAFF
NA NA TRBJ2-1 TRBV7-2 TGTGCCAGCAGCCACTCCTACAATGAGCAGTTCTTC CASSHSYNEQFF
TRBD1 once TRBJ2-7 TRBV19 TGTGCCAGTAGGGGGACAGGGGTATCTTACGAGCAGTACTTC CASRGTGVSYEQYF
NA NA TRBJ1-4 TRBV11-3 TGTGCCAGCAGCTTAAGCGGGACGCCTAATGAAAAACTGTTTTTT CASSLSGTPNEKLFF
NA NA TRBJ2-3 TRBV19 TGTGCCAGTTGCGGCCACCCAATCTCCCATAGCACAGATACGCAGTATTTT CASCGHPISHSTDTQYF
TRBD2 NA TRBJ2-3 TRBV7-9 TGTGCCAGCAGCCTACGAGGGACTAGCGGGGGGGCCGGCACAGATACGCAGTATTTT CASSLRGTSGGAGTDTQYF
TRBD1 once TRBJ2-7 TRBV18 TGTGCCAGCTCATCCTCCCTACAGGGGGGATCCTACGAGCAGTACTTC CASSSSLQGGSYEQYF
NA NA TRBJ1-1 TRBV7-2 TGTGCCAGCAACGGCAGGGCATTCATGAACACTGAAGCTTTCTTT CASNGRAFMNTEAFF
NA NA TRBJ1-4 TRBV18 TGTGCCAGCTCACAGGGGACTAATGAAAAACTGTTTTTT CASSQGTNEKLFF
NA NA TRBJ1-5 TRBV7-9 TGTGCCAGCAGCTTAGTGTGGGGCAGGGCCAATCAGCCCCAGCATTTT CASSLVWGRANQPQHF
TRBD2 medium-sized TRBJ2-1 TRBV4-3 TGCGCCAGCAGCCAAGATTTAACGCGGGGGGCTTCGTACAATGAGCAGTTCTTC CASSQDLTRGASYNEQFF
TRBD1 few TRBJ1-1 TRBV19 TGTGCCAGTAGGGGACAGGGTGCCACTGAAGCTTTCTTT CASRGQGATEAFF
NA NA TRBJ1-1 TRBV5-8 TGTGCCAGCAGCTTGGGGGGAGGTTGGAGCACTGAAGCTTTCTTT CASSLGGGWSTEAFF
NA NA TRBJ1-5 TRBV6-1 TGTGCCAGCAGCCCGTTGATGGGCCTCAGGCCCCAGCATTTT CASSPLMGLRPQHF
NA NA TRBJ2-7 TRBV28 TGTGCCAGCAGTTCGTTCTTATGGTTGGGACAAAACTCCTACGAGCAGTACTTC CASSSFLWLGQNSYEQYF
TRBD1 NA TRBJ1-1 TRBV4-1 TGCGCCAGCACCCAGGGGGGGGAAGCTTTCTTT CASTQGGEAFF
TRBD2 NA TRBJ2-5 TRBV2 TGTGCCAGCAGTGAAAGACCCAGGGAGGGGACCCAGTACTTC CASSERPREGTQYF
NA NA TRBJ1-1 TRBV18 TGTGCCAGCTCACCCGGGGGAATGAACACTGAAGCTTTCTTT CASSPGGMNTEAFF
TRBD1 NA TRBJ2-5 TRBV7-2 TGTGCCAGCAGCCCCGGACAGGGAGGATTCCAAGAGACCCAGTACTTC CASSPGQGGFQETQYF
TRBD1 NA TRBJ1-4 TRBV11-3 TGTGCCAGCAGGGGGACAGATGAAAAACTGTTTTTT CASRGTDEKLFF
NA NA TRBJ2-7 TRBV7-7 TGTGCCAGCAGCACAGAATACGAGTCGGAGCAGTACTTC CASSTEYESEQYF
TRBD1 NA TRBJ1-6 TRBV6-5 TGTGCCAGCAGTTCCGGGACAGGGTCCCCTAATTCACCCCTCCACTTT CASSSGTGSPNSPLHF
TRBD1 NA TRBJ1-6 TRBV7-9 TGTGCCAGCAATATACAGGGGGGATTCGATCCCCTCCACTTT CASNIQGGFDPLHF
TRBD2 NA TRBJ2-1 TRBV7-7 TGTGCCAGCAGCTTGTCTAGCGGGATCAGCTCCTACAATGAGCAGTTCTTC CASSLSSGISSYNEQFF
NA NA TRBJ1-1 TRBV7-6 TGTGCCAGCAGCTTAAGGCCAGAAAGAAGAGGGACACCGAACACTGAAGCTTTCTTT CASSLRPERRGTPNTEAFF
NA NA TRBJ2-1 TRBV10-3 TGTGCCATCGAGGGTAGCGGGGTGGAATCACCAGGGGGCTACAATGAGCAGTTCTTC CAIEGSGVESPGGYNEQFF
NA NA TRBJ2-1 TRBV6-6 TGTGCCACCCTTAAGGGGTCCTCCTACAATGAGCAGTTCTTC CATLKGSSYNEQFF
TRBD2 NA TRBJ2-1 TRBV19 TGTGCCAGTAGTATTGAAACGGGGGGGTACTACAATGAGCAGTTCTTC CASSIETGGYYNEQFF
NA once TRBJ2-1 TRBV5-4 TGTGCCAGCAGCTCCCCCGGGGGTGGTGAGCAGTTCTTC CASSSPGGGEQFF
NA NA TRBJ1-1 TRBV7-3 TGTGCCAGCAAAATGGAGGGCGCGTTCACTGAAGCTTTCTTT CASKMEGAFTEAFF